The rows below give T cell receptor beta chains drawn from one sample of a study of blood T cell repertoires in COVID-19. Libraries were prepared by immunoSEQ multiplex PCR; TCRdb keeps only in-frame clonotypes and omits some of them. Of 150,000 to 200,000 clones listed, 88% are singletons. Source material: peripheral blood. The receptors stem from a middle-aged man with active or convalescent COVID-19. Both conserved end residues are part of each CDR3.

CDR3	V	J
CATSRDSGGHHYGYTF	TRBV15	TRBJ1-2
CASSLTGSTDTQYF	TRBV7-8	TRBJ2-3
CASSLRQGNQPQHF	TRBV19	TRBJ1-5
CASSISGIGNEQFF	TRBV19	TRBJ2-1
CASSSVDSSFTEAFF	TRBV6-5	TRBJ1-1
CASSLDLTLGQSSYEQYF	TRBV5-1	TRBJ2-7
CSGHTDTGELFF	TRBV29-1	TRBJ2-2
CTSSRREEQETQYF	TRBV1	TRBJ2-5
CATIPHGLFF	TRBV24-1	TRBJ1-4
CASRPGTLSGNTIYF	TRBV7-9	TRBJ1-3
CASSTRQGMSENYGYTF	TRBV7-9	TRBJ1-2
CASSYSLGVANYGYTF	TRBV6-5	TRBJ1-2
CASSPRQLLNTEAFF	TRBV4-1	TRBJ1-1
CASSLVKIRDRGHWEQYF	TRBV7-2	TRBJ2-7
CASRSGRGKGGTNEKLFF	TRBV11-2	TRBJ1-4
CASSLGTGDLWPQHF	TRBV2	TRBJ1-5
CASSVAREGTEAFF	TRBV9	TRBJ1-1
CASSSAGTGGSYEQYF	TRBV28	TRBJ2-7
CASSTPTGGACYEQYF	TRBV21-1	TRBJ2-7
CASSPPGQGVRAFF	TRBV25-1	TRBJ1-1
CASSLVPGSYEQYF	TRBV7-9	TRBJ2-7
CASSVKSRGGEQPQHF	TRBV10-1	TRBJ1-5
CASSPGTSGAGEQFF	TRBV19	TRBJ2-1
CASANPGADTQYF	TRBV6-5	TRBJ2-3
CASSYNSGANVLTF	TRBV7-9	TRBJ2-6
CASSLPRQGVGEQYF	TRBV5-4	TRBJ2-7
CASSYGGGWYEQYF	TRBV19	TRBJ2-7
CASSAEGRRDYGYTF	TRBV6-5	TRBJ1-2
CASPSGRNTGELFF	TRBV18	TRBJ2-2
CASSEQRGVTGELFF	TRBV2	TRBJ2-2
CASSQGLAGGYEQYF	TRBV3-1/TRBV3-2	TRBJ2-7
CASSSSGQVISPLHF	TRBV7-8	TRBJ1-6
CASSPRTGGVSGYTF	TRBV7-2	TRBJ1-2
CSVQTPGQGFSGNTIYF	TRBV29-1	TRBJ1-3
CASSPDSYNSPLHF	TRBV19	TRBJ1-6
CSVGTGGKDGYTF	TRBV29-1	TRBJ1-2
CASSQRGGSTSNTEAFF	TRBV7-2	TRBJ1-1
CAIRGTVVGTEAFF	TRBV10-3	TRBJ1-1
CASSLPQETQYF	TRBV5-4	TRBJ2-5
CASSPPSERNTEAFF	TRBV18	TRBJ1-1
CSVRGSVGNTEAFF	TRBV29-1	TRBJ1-1
CASSPPTGIYNSPLHF	TRBV18	TRBJ1-6
CASNHGSLSEAFF	TRBV12-3/TRBV12-4	TRBJ1-1